This TCR beta chain came from a study of cytomegalovirus exposure and HLA in healthy donors. Looking at the study overall: Drawn from HLA-typed donors, about 82 million unique TCRs were held in an early data release. Notes on the study in general: Listed as cytomegalovirus-associated were roughly 180 TCR beta chains. Despite most TCR sequences being rare, some public TCRs occurred in many donors.

The PCR made use of 60 Vbeta and 13 Jbeta primers. Sequencing used immunoSEQ multiplex PCR; TCRdb keeps in-frame clones, though not all of them. The sample yields around 140,000 clones, approximately 82% seen once. A remark on this clone: The antigen is unknown.

The donors comprised healthy bone marrow donors. The CDR3 runs to 16 residues. Germline assignment: CDR1 SGHVS and CDR2 FNYEAQ. V was shortened by 1 base and J by 1 base, with 13 bases between the two germline ends. The sample taken for sequencing was PBMCs. The TCR sequence derives from a woman aged 40 to 49 in good health and CMV-seronegative. The V and J genes are TRBV7-6 and TRBJ1-1; D ambiguous. This chain's CDR3 is CASSLGIGSGNTEAFF. CDR3 nucleotide sequence: TGTGCCAGCAGCTTAGGAATCGGATCGGGGAACACTGAAGCTTTCTTT.